These 17 T cell receptor beta chains were all obtained from the same sample, sequenced in a study of shared clonotypes between healthy human individuals. Only in-frame clones appear in the TCRdb table, and some are missing; sequencing was by immunoSEQ multiplex PCR. Of fewer than 1.6 million clones listed, about 98.5% were seen once; the top ten hold approximately 0.38%. Sequenced: naive CD4+ T cells sorted from blood. Specified subset: CD45RA+ positively selected. These TCRs come from a man aged 30 to 39 in good health.

This clone occurred once. The gene calls are TRBV5-4 and TRBJ1-1; 8 nucleotides align to TRBD1. From germline, CDR1 is SGHNT and CDR2 YYREEE (reference sequence). The ends lost 4 bases at V and 1 base at J; junction bases unmatched: 6. The CDR3 is made up of 15 amino acids. The CDR3 bases are TGTGCCAGCAGCCGTCCCGGGACAGGGAACACTGAAGCTTTCTTT. Its translation: CASSRPGTGNTEAFF.

The chain carries TRBV7-9 and TRBJ2-1, with TRBD2 identical over 7 bases. This CDR3 is 16 amino acids long. V shed 2 bases, J shed 0 bases, and the junction held 4 bases outside the gene matches. The germline gives CDR1 SEHNR, CDR2 FQNEAQ (reference sequence). Written as DNA, the CDR3 is TGTGCCAGCAGCTTATTCCTAGCGGACTCCTACAATGAGCAGTTCTTC. Protein sequence: CASSLFLADSYNEQFF.

This clone came up once. The chain couples TRBV5-1 to TRBJ2-2; no clear D gene. V was clipped by 0 bases and J by 6 bases, with 9 bases between them. Germline V lookup: CDR1 SGHRS, CDR2 YFSETQ. The CDR3 totals 14 residues. The CDR3 DNA reads TGCGCCAGCAGCTTGGGCAAATCGGCCGGGGAGCTGTTTTTT. Its translation is CASSLGKSAGELFF.

The J gene is TRBJ2-5, the V gene TRBV10-3, with D possibly being TRBD1 (5 bases). The CDR3 contains 12 residues. Trimming pared 2 bases from V and 9 bases from J, leaving 10 bases between. Germline CDR1 ENHRY, CDR2 SYGVKD. CDR3 region: CAISEREGAQYF. CDR3 sequence (DNA): TGTGCCATCAGTGAGCGTGAAGGGGCCCAGTACTTC.

A note on this clone: Additional DNA sequences in this sample encode the identical CDR3. The rearrangement joins TRBV2 to TRBJ2-7; D is uncertain. The CDR3 contains 11 residues. V dropped 5 bases and J dropped 3 bases, with 5 bases sitting between them. CDR1 and CDR2 (germline): SNHLY, FYNNEI. The CDR3 nucleotides read TGTGCCAGCAGTCCCTTCTACGAGCAGTACTTC. Translated: CASSPFYEQYF.

The V and J genes are TRBV28 and TRBJ2-4, with no clear D. Germline CDR1 and CDR2: MDHEN and SYDVKM. Trimming left V 4 bases short and J 8 bases short, with 21 bases between. The CDR3 consists of 16 residues. In nucleotides, the CDR3 is TGTGCCAGCAGTTCTCCCAGTGCGGCCGGTGGAGACATTCAGTACTTC. Its translation is CASSSPSAAGGDIQYF.

V usage is TRBV5-4 and J usage is TRBJ1-1; a possible D gene is TRBD1 (6 bases). Germline assignment: CDR1 SGHNT and CDR2 YYREEE (reference sequence). Trimming took off 3 bases at V and 10 bases at J, with 13 bases between the two ends. This CDR3 is built from 12 residues. The CDR3 reads CASSSGESAAFF. CDR3 nucleotides: TGTGCCAGCAGCTCAGGGGAGTCGGCAGCTTTCTTT.

This sequence joins TRBV11-2 and TRBJ2-1, with 9 positions matching TRBD2. Germline-derived CDR1 and CDR2 are SGHAT and FQNNGV. The CDR3 is 19 amino acids. J gave up 2 bases and V 4 bases, and 15 bases lay outside the gene matches. CDR3 residues: CASSSGGGRASLAYNEQFF. The CDR3 region has the DNA TGTGCCAGCAGCTCGGGAGGCGGGAGGGCCAGTCTAGCCTACAATGAGCAGTTCTTC.

V is TRBV11-2 and J is TRBJ1-2; D gene ambiguous. Trimming removed 1 base from V and 0 bases from J, with 6 bases in between. CDR1 is SGHAT, CDR2 FQNNGV, per germline. The length of the CDR3 is 14 residues. CDR3 protein: CASSLVAANYGYTF. The CDR3 DNA sequence: TGTGCCAGCAGCTTAGTGGCAGCTAACTATGGCTACACCTTC.

The rearrangement joins TRBV7-9 to TRBJ1-4; D gene unclear. The germline V gene has CDR1 SEHNR and CDR2 FQNEAQ (reference sequence). CDR3 size: 16 residues. Trimming left V 5 bases short and J 8 bases short, with 21 bases between. The CDR3 bases are TGTGCCAGCAGCGCCGTTGTTATTCGGACGGGAGAAAAACTGTTTTTT. Protein: CASSAVVIRTGEKLFF.

The rearrangement uses TRBV10-3 and TRBJ2-7; 8 bases line up with TRBD1. CDR3 length: 15 residues. J gave up 0 bases and V 6 bases, and 7 bases lay outside the gene matches. Germline V gene data show CDR1 as ENHRY and CDR2 as SYGVKD. The CDR3 loop is CAIRARGQSSYEQYF. DNA of the CDR3: TGTGCCATCAGAGCCAGGGGGCAGAGCTCCTACGAGCAGTACTTC.

This rearrangement joins TRBV5-4 to TRBJ2-3; TRBD1 matches 9 bases. CDR1 SGHNT and CDR2 YYREEE come from the germline V gene (reference sequence). With 4 bases clipped from V and 5 bases from J, the junction kept 8 bases outside the gene matches. The CDR3 is made up of 15 amino acids. CDR3 amino acids: CASSVPGTGKDTQYF. The CDR3 region has the DNA TGTGCCAGCAGCGTGCCCGGGACAGGGAAAGATACGCAGTATTTT.

The V and J genes are TRBV2 and TRBJ2-7; 10 bases are shared with TRBD2. This CDR3 spans 14 amino acids. Unmatched junction bases numbered 4, after V lost 2 bases and J lost 6 bases. The germline V gene encodes CDR1 SNHLY and CDR2 FYNNEI. In DNA form, the CDR3 reads TGTGCCAGCAGTGAACTCAAGCGGGAGGGCGAGCAGTACTTC. Its protein is CASSELKREGEQYF.

The chain uses TRBV19 and TRBJ2-7, with D perhaps given as TRBD1 or TRBD2 (5 bases each). V was shortened by 5 bases and J by 2 bases, with 16 bases between the two germline ends. Germline V gene lookup returns CDR1 LNHDA and CDR2 SQIVND (reference sequence). The CDR3 sequence is 15 residues long. CDR3 region: CASSPIPGLTYEQYF. The CDR3 DNA follows: TGTGCCAGTAGTCCGATTCCGGGGCTTACCTACGAGCAGTACTTC.

The V call is TRBV27, the J call TRBJ2-3; D is possibly TRBD2 (5 bases). The germline V gene has CDR1 MNHEY and CDR2 SMNVEV (reference sequence). This CDR3 is built from 14 residues. V dropped 3 bases and J dropped 0 bases, with 7 bases sitting between them. This CDR3 reads CASSFQRSTDTQYF. Written as DNA, the CDR3 is TGTGCCAGCAGTTTCCAGCGGAGCACAGATACGCAGTATTTT.

The V gene is TRBV6-5, the J gene TRBJ2-7; TRBD1 might be the D (5 bases). The CDR3 contains 13 residues. Germline loops: CDR1 MNHEY, CDR2 SVGAGI. Trimming cost V 7 bases and J 1 base, with 11 bases left between them. In DNA, the CDR3 is TGTGCCAGCAATAGGGGCTTTTCCTACGAGCAGTACTTC. Amino acids: CASNRGFSYEQYF.

The rearrangement links TRBV5-1 to TRBJ2-2; D unclear. Germline CDR1 and CDR2: SGHRS and YFSETQ. The CDR3 is 14 residues long. Between the trimmed V and J ends, which lost 0 bases and 10 bases, there was a span of 13 bases. DNA for the CDR3: TGCGCCAGCAGCTTGGGAATCGGCGGATCGGAGCTGTTTTTT. It encodes CASSLGIGGSELFF.